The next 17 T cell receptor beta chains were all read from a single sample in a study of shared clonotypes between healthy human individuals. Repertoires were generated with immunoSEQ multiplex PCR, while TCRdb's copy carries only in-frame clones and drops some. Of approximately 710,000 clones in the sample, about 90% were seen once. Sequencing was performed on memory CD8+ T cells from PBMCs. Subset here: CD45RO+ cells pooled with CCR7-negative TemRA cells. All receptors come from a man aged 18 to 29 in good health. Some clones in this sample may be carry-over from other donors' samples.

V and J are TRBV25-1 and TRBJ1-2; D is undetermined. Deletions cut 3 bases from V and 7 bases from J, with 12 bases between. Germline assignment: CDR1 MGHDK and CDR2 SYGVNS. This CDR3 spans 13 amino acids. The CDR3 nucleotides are TGTGCCAGCAGTGAGGGGTTCTGGAGTGGCTACACCTTC. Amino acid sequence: CASSEGFWSGYTF.

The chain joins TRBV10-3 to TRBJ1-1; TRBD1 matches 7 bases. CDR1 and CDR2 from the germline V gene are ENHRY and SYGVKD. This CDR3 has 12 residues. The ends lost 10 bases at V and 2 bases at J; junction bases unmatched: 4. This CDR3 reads CATGTANTEAFF. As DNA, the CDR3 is TGTGCCACCGGGACAGCCAACACTGAAGCTTTCTTT.

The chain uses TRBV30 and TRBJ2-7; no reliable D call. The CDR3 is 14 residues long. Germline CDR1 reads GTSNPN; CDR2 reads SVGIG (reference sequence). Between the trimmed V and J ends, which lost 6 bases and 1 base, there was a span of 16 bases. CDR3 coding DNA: TGTGCCTGCAGAAACAGCTCCCCTTCCTACGAGCAGTACTTC. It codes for CACRNSSPSYEQYF.

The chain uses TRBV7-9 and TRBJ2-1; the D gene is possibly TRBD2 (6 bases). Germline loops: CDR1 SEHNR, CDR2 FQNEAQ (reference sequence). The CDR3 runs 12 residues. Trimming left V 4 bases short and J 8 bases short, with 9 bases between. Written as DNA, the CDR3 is TGTGCCAGCAGCTGGGGACTCGATGAGCAGTTCTTC. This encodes CASSWGLDEQFF. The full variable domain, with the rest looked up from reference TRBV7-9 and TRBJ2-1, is DTGVSQNPRHKITKRGQNVTFRCDPISEHNRLYWYRQTLGQGPEFLTYFQNEAQLEKSRLLSDRFSAERPKGSFSTLEIQRTEQGDSAMYLCASSWGLDEQFFGPGTRLTVL.

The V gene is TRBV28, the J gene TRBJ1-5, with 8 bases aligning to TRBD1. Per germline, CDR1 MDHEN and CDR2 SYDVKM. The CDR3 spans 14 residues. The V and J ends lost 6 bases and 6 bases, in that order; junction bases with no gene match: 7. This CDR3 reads CASRDRELSQPQHF. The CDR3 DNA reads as TGTGCCAGCAGGGACAGGGAGCTCTCTCAGCCCCAGCATTTT.

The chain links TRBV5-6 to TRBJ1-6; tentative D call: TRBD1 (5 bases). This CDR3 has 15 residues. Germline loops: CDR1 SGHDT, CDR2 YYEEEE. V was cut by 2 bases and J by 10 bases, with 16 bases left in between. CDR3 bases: TGTGCCAGCAGCTTAGGGAGGGCCGGGGACTCACCCCTCCACTTT. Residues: CASSLGRAGDSPLHF.

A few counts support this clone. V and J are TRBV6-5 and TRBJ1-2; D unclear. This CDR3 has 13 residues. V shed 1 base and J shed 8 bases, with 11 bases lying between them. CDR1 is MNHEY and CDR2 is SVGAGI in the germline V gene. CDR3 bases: TGTGCCAGCAGTTACTATCTACGTGGGGGCTACACCTTC. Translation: CASSYYLRGGYTF.

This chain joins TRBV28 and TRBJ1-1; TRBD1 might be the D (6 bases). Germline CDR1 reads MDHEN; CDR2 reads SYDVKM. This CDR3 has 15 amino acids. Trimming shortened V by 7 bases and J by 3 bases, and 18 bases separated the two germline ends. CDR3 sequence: CASTGLRGGYTEAFF. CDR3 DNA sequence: TGTGCCAGCACCGGACTCAGGGGAGGGTACACTGAAGCTTTCTTT.

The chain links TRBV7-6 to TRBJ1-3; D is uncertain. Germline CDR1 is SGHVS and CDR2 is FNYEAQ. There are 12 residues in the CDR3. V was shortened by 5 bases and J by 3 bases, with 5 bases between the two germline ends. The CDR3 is CASSGSGNTIYF. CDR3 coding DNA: TGTGCCAGCAGCGGCAGTGGAAACACCATATATTTT.

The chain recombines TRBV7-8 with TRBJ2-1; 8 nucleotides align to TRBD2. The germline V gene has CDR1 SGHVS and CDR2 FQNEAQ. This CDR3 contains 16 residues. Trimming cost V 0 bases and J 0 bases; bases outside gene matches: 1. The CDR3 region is CASSLAGRASYNEQFF. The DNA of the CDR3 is TGTGCCAGCAGCTTAGCCGGGAGGGCCTCCTACAATGAGCAGTTCTTC.

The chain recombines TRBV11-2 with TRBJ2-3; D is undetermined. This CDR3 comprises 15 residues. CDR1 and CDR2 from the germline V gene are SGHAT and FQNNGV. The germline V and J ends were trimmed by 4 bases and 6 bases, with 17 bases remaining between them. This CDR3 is CASSSLSFPTDTQYF. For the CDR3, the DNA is TGTGCCAGCAGCTCCCTTAGCTTCCCCACGGATACGCAGTATTTT.

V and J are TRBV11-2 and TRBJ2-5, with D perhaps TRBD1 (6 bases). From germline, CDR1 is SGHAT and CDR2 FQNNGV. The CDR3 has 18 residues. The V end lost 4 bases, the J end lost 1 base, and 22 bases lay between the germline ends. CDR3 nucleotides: TGTGCCAGCAGCTCTAGACCTTCAGGGGTGACCTCCCAAGAGACCCAGTACTTC. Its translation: CASSSRPSGVTSQETQYF.

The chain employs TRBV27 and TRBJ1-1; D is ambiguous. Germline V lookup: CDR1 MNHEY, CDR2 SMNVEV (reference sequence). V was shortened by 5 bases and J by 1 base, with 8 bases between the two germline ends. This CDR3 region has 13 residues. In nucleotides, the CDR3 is TGTGCCAGCAGTGCCTACAAGAACACTGAAGCTTTCTTT. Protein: CASSAYKNTEAFF.

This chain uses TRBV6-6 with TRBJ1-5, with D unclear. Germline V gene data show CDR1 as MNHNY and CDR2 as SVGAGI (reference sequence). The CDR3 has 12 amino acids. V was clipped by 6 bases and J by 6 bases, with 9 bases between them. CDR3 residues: CASSPLSQPQHF. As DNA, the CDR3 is TGTGCCAGCAGCCCCCTAAGTCAGCCCCAGCATTTT.

CDR3 bases: TGTGCCAGCAGCGTAGGAAGGAAGGGGCGAAACCAAGAGACCCAGTACTTC. Its protein is CASSVGRKGRNQETQYF. This chain joins TRBV9 and TRBJ2-5, with D maybe TRBD1 (5 bases). In germline, CDR1 is SGDLS, CDR2 YYNGEE. The CDR3 contains 17 residues. The V and J ends lost 0 bases and 0 bases respectively, with 15 bases between them.

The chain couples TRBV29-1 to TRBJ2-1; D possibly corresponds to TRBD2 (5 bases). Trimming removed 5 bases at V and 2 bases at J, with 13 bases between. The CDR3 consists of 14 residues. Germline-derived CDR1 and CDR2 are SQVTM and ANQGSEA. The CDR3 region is CSVLRGMAYNEQFF. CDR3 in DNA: TGCAGCGTTCTTCGAGGGATGGCCTACAATGAGCAGTTCTTC.

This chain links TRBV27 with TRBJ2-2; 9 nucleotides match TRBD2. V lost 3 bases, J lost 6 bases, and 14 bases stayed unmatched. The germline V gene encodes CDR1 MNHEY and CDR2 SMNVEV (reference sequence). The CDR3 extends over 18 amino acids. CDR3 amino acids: CASSFLLLAGGPAGELFF. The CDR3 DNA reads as TGTGCCAGCAGTTTCCTCCTATTGGCGGGAGGGCCAGCCGGGGAGCTGTTTTTT.